This passage covers 2 T cell receptor beta chains from one sample sequenced in a study of blood T cell repertoires in COVID-19. Data came from immunoSEQ multiplex PCR; TCRdb stores just in-frame clones and leaves some out. The top ten hold approximately 7.9% of the sample, which has about 320,000 clones, around 85% seen once. The material sequenced was peripheral blood. The receptors stem from a human donor in a cohort sampled during active COVID-19.

The J gene is TRBJ1-1, the V gene TRBV5-1, with 7 bases lining up with TRBD1. Unmatched junction bases numbered 9, after V lost 0 bases and J lost 4 bases. Germline assignment: CDR1 SGHRS and CDR2 YFSETQ. The CDR3 extends over 16 amino acids. This chain's CDR3 is CASSLGARQGGTEAFF. The CDR3 DNA reads as TGCGCCAGCAGCTTGGGGGCCCGACAGGGTGGCACTGAAGCTTTCTTT.

The rearrangement uses TRBV5-1 and TRBJ2-3, with a weak D call TRBD2 (6 bases). The CDR3 runs to 16 residues. V shed 0 bases and J shed 4 bases, with 15 bases lying between them. CDR1 SGHRS and CDR2 YFSETQ come from the germline V gene. The CDR3 bases are TGCGCCAGCAGCTTGGGCGGGGCCGTTCGGGCAGATACGCAGTATTTT. It encodes CASSLGGAVRADTQYF.